The 2 T cell receptor beta chains below come from one sample, sequenced in a study of identical twins. In TCRdb, the 5' RACE reads were re-called with MiXCR into one record per CDR3 protein. The table has 550,000 to 800,000 distinct CDR3 sequences, just over 7% seen once. These data are also associated with another study on yellow fever vaccine responses in identical twins.

What was sequenced was PBMCs. These receptors were collected from a woman aged 18-29 years in good health.

This clonotype showed up many times. The rearrangement joins TRBV10-3 to TRBJ2-7, with 8 bases that match TRBD2. V lost 10 bases to trimming and J lost 0 bases; unmatched junction nucleotides: 11. The CDR3 contains 15 residues. Germline assignment: CDR1 ENHRY and CDR2 SYGVKD. Here the CDR3 reads CATGGEVASSYEQYF. DNA of the CDR3: TGTGCCACCGGGGGGGAAGTAGCCAGCTCCTACGAGCAGTACTTC.

This clonotype was seen only a few times. The chain recombines TRBV6-5 with TRBJ2-5; 13 bases are a match to TRBD2. CDR1 and CDR2 (germline): MNHEY, SVGAGI. The V and J ends lost 3 bases and 2 bases, in that order; junction bases with no gene match: 3. CDR3 length: 16 amino acids. The CDR3 loop reads CASSYGLAGEQETQYF. As DNA, the CDR3 is TGTGCCAGCAGTTATGGACTAGCGGGAGAACAAGAGACCCAGTACTTC.